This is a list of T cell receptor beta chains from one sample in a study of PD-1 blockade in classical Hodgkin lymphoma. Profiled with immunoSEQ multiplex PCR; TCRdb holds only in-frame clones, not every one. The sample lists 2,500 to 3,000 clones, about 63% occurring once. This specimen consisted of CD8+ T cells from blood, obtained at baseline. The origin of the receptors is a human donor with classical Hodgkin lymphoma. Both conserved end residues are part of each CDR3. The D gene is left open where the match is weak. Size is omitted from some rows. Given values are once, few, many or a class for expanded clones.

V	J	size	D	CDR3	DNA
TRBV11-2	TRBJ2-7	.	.	CASSLSGGREQYF	TGTGCCAGCAGCTTAAGTGGGGGACGCGAGCAGTACTTC
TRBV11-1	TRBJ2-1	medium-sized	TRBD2	CASSLAGGYNEQFF	TGTGCCAGCAGCTTAGCGGGAGGGTACAATGAGCAGTTCTTC
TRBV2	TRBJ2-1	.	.	CASKMASPLSSYNEQFF	TGTGCCAGCAAGATGGCTAGCCCCTTGAGCTCCTACAATGAGCAGTTCTTC
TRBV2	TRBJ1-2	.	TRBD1	CARGDRGNGYTF	TGTGCCAGAGGGGACAGGGGAAATGGCTACACCTTC
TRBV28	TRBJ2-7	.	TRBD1	CASTITPTGKYEQYF	TGTGCCAGCACTATTACCCCGACAGGGAAATACGAGCAGTACTTC
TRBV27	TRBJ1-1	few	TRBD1	CASSPGQGPPGGTEAFF	TGTGCCAGCAGTCCCGGACAGGGACCGCCCGGGGGTACTGAAGCTTTCTTT
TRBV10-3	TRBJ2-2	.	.	CAISTVGAGNTGELFF	TGTGCCATCAGTACCGTCGGGGCGGGAAACACCGGGGAGCTGTTTTTT
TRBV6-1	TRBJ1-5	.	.	CASSTFGGNQPQHF	TGTGCCAGCAGTACCTTTGGCGGGAATCAGCCCCAGCATTTT
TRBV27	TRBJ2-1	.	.	CASSRGSSSYNEQFF	TGTGCCAGCAGTCGAGGGTCGAGCTCCTACAATGAGCAGTTCTTC
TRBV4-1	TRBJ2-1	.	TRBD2	CASSGRTSGPSSYNEQFF	TGCGCCAGCAGCGGACGGACTAGCGGGCCGAGCTCCTACAATGAGCAGTTCTTC
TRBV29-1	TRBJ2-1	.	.	CSAGAGNNEQFF	TGCAGCGCTGGAGCGGGCAACAATGAGCAGTTCTTC
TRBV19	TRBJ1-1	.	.	CASSMGGNTEAFF	TGTGCCAGTAGTATGGGCGGCAACACTGAAGCTTTCTTT
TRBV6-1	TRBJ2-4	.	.	CASSEYMGEAKNIQYF	TGTGCCAGCAGTGAATATATGGGAGAAGCCAAAAACATTCAGTACTTC
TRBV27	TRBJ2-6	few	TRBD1	CASRAGTAYSGANVLTF	TGTGCCAGCAGAGCCGGGACAGCCTACTCTGGGGCCAACGTCCTGACTTTC
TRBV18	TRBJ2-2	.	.	CASSPTDDSTGELFF	TGTGCCAGCTCCCCTACTGACGACAGCACCGGGGAGCTGTTTTTT
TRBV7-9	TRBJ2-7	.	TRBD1	CASSRTGNSREQYF	TGTGCCAGCAGCCGGACAGGGAATTCGCGCGAGCAGTACTTC
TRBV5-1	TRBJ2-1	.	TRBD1	CASSLWDSSYNEQFF	TGCGCCAGCAGCTTGTGGGACAGTAGCTACAATGAGCAGTTCTTC
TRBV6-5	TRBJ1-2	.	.	CASSYLGRAGRGYTF	TGTGCCAGCAGTTACCTTGGGCGCGCAGGCAGGGGCTACACCTTC
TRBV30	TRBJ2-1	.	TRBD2	CAWSVMPSGRRNEQFF	TGTGCCTGGAGTGTGATGCCTAGCGGGAGAAGGAATGAGCAGTTCTTC
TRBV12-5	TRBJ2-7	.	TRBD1	CASGGDRGYEQYF	TGTGCTAGTGGTGGGGACAGGGGATACGAGCAGTACTTC
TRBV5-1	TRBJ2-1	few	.	CASSLGGYNEQFF	TGCGCCAGCAGCTTGGGCGGGTACAATGAGCAGTTCTTC
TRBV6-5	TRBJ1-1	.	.	CASSYSREGRAFF	TGTGCCAGCAGTTACTCGAGGGAGGGGAGGGCTTTCTTT
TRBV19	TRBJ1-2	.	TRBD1	CASSRGQPFYGYTF	TGTGCCAGTAGTAGGGGACAGCCGTTCTATGGCTACACCTTC
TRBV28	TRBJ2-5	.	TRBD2	CASSFPGGSETQYF	TGTGCCAGCAGTTTTCCGGGGGGTTCGGAGACCCAGTACTTC
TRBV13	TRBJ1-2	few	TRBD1	CASSLGTGGGDYGYTF	TGTGCCAGCAGCTTAGGTACAGGGGGCGGTGACTATGGCTACACCTTC
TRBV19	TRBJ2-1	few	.	CASSAPWGISYNEQFF	TGTGCCAGTAGTGCGCCATGGGGGATCTCCTACAATGAGCAGTTCTTC
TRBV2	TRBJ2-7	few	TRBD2	CASTSPGTSGSYEQYF	TGTGCCAGCACCTCCCCCGGGACTAGCGGGAGCTACGAGCAGTACTTC
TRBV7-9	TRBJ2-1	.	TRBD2	CASNMGGFNEQFF	TGTGCCAGCAACATGGGGGGGTTCAATGAGCAGTTCTTC
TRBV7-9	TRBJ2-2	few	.	CASSLPDRANGELFF	TGTGCCAGCAGCTTACCGGACAGAGCGAATGGGGAGCTGTTTTTT
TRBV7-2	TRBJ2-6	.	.	CASSSSGDVLTF	TGTGCCAGCAGCTCCTCCGGGGACGTCCTGACTTTC
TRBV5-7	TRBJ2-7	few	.	CASKRPYEQYF	TGTGCCAGCAAAAGGCCCTACGAGCAGTACTTC
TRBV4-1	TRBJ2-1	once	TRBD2	CASSRGSGSGDEQFF	TGCGCCAGCAGCCGAGGTAGCGGGAGCGGAGATGAGCAGTTCTTC